This T cell receptor (beta chain) was sequenced during a study of breast tumors, draining lymph nodes, adjacent tissues. Notes on the study in general: Tumor and nontumor repertoires were significantly more similar in luminal-like than in basal-like breast cancer. Findings are consistent with lymph node origin and intratumoral expansion of most tumor T cells.

Each CDR3 protein is one row after TCRdb ran MiXCR on the multiplex PCR reads. Among about 230,000 distinct CDR3 sequences listed, roughly 30% were seen once. This clonotype was seen many times. No antigen is known for it. Samples came from axillary lymph nodes draining the breast cancer. CDR1 and CDR2 (germline): DFQATT, SNEGSKA (reference sequence). V dropped 1 base and J dropped 3 bases, with 13 bases sitting between them. CDR3 length: 15 residues. The rearrangement links TRBV20-1 to TRBJ2-1; tentative D call: TRBD2 (5 bases). The sample was axillary lymph node tissue. The TCR was taken from a female donor with breast cancer. Some clones in this sample may be carry-over from other donors' samples. The CDR3 sequence: CSARAPPSGYNEQFF. CDR3 sequence (DNA): TGCAGTGCTAGAGCCCCCCCCAGCGGCTACAATGAGCAGTTCTTC.